This TCR beta chain was recorded in a study of blood T cell repertoires in COVID-19. Across the whole study: Nucleic acid was either cDNA or gDNA, and it came from T cells, B-cell-depleted T cells, or PBMCs.

Source study methods: Amplifying reference gene primers gave estimates of nucleated cell counts. Repertoires were generated with immunoSEQ multiplex PCR, while TCRdb's copy carries only in-frame clones and drops some. The V and J calls and clone size are taken from that table; D and trimming were inferred from the DNA. In the table there are fewer than 600,000 clones, 89% of which are singletons. The Seattle site enrolled patients during active infection and followed them longitudinally. The material sequenced was peripheral blood. The sequence was obtained from a man between 18 and 35 years old with COVID-19, enrolled during active disease.

The CDR3 is CASSIAGGGAYEQYF. The DNA of the CDR3 is TGTGCCAGTAGTATAGCGGGCGGGGGCGCCTACGAGCAGTACTTC. The V gene is TRBV19, the J gene TRBJ2-7; D perhaps matches TRBD2 (7 bases). The CDR3 is 15 residues long. Trimming removed 1 base from V and 2 bases from J, with 12 bases in between. Germline V gene lookup returns CDR1 LNHDA and CDR2 SQIVND (reference sequence).